These T cell receptor beta chains were read from a single sample in a study of graft-versus-host responses after intestinal transplantation. TCRdb's table, derived via immunoSEQ multiplex PCR, lists solely in-frame clones and lacks some. The sample contains around 96,000 clones, about 93% of which appear only once. The specimen comprised PBMCs, sampled just under 460 days after intestinal transplant. Receptors were obtained from a human patient who received an intestinal transplant, so some T cells may come from the graft donor. CDR3s include the opening cysteine and the closing phenylalanine or tryptophan. D genes are given only for firm matches. Rows may omit the clone size; those that give it use once, few, many or a size class.

clone size	V gene	J gene	CDR3 length	D gene	CDR3 DNA	CDR3 protein
.	TRBV15	TRBJ2-6	21	.	TGTGCCACCAGCAGAGGCCCCGTTATCGGAGGGGCCGTCTCTGGGGCCAACGTCCTGACTTTC	CATSRGPVIGGAVSGANVLTF
.	TRBV10-1	TRBJ2-7	14	.	TGCGCCACCCACCTCAGGGCCTTAAAGAACGAGCAGTACTTC	CATHLRALKNEQYF
.	TRBV19	TRBJ1-2	12	.	TGTGCCAGTAGTACCTGGGACCATGGCTACACCTTC	CASSTWDHGYTF
.	TRBV5-1	TRBJ1-5	15	TRBD1	TGCGCCAGCAGCTTGGGGACAGGCACGAATCAGCCCCAGCATTTT	CASSLGTGTNQPQHF
.	TRBV7-3	TRBJ2-2	14	TRBD1	TGTGCCAGCAGCTTAAGAGGGGGCGCCGGGGAGCTGTTTTTT	CASSLRGGAGELFF
.	TRBV10-3	TRBJ2-7	11	.	TGTGCCATCAGTGGGACGGGCGAGCAGTACTTC	CAISGTGEQYF
.	TRBV11-2	TRBJ2-4	18	.	TGTGCCAGCAGCCCAGGGGGGACAGCTCAATTAGCCAAAAACATTCAGTACTTC	CASSPGGTAQLAKNIQYF
.	TRBV7-9	TRBJ1-2	16	TRBD1	TGTGCCAGCAGCTTTGCCGACAGGGGGCGTGGATATGGCTACACCTTC	CASSFADRGRGYGYTF
once	TRBV13	TRBJ2-5	16	.	TGTGCCAGCAGCTCCACCCTTGAGTGGGCCGATGGGACCCAGTACTTC	CASSSTLEWADGTQYF
.	TRBV5-8	TRBJ2-2	14	.	TGTGCCAGCACCCGACGCTGGGGGACCGGGGAGCTGTTTTTT	CASTRRWGTGELFF
once	TRBV13	TRBJ2-1	14	.	TGTGCCAGCAGCTTGAGGGACAAGTACAATGAGCAGTTCTTC	CASSLRDKYNEQFF
.	TRBV2	TRBJ2-1	14	TRBD2	TGTGCCAGCAGCGAAAAGCGGGGGGACAATGAGCAGTTCTTC	CASSEKRGDNEQFF
.	TRBV7-9	TRBJ1-1	13	.	TGTGCCAGCAGCTTAATCCCATACTTTGAAGCTTTCTTT	CASSLIPYFEAFF
.	TRBV10-2	TRBJ1-5	16	.	TGCGCCAGCAGTGGGGGTAGGACCCCGGGACATCAGCCCCAGCATTTT	CASSGGRTPGHQPQHF
few	TRBV2	TRBJ2-7	10	TRBD1	TGTGCCAGCAGTGGCGGGACAGGGATGTTC	CASSGGTGMF
.	TRBV6-4	TRBJ1-2	16	TRBD1	TGTGCCAGCAGTGAGCAACCCGGGACAGACTTCTATGGCTACACCTTC	CASSEQPGTDFYGYTF
.	TRBV29-1	TRBJ2-3	15	TRBD1	TGCAGCGTTCGTGGCTCGACAGGGAACCCAGATACGCAGTATTTT	CSVRGSTGNPDTQYF
.	TRBV9	TRBJ1-3	15	.	TGTGCCAGCAGCGTAGAGTCAGGGTTGGGAAACACCATATATTTT	CASSVESGLGNTIYF
.	TRBV13	TRBJ1-6	12	.	TGTGCCAGCAGCTTCGCAGGTTCACCCCTCCACTTT	CASSFAGSPLHF
.	TRBV11-2	TRBJ1-6	13	.	TGTGCCAGCAGCTTGGGTGTAAATTCACCCCTCCACTTT	CASSLGVNSPLHF
.	TRBV19	TRBJ2-7	15	TRBD2	TGTGCCAGTAGTATGCAGCGGGGGATAGCCTACGAGCAGTACTTC	CASSMQRGIAYEQYF
.	TRBV9	TRBJ1-2	12	.	TGTGCCAGCAGCGTAGCGGGGGGGGGCTACACCTTC	CASSVAGGGYTF
once	TRBV7-6	TRBJ2-5	15	.	TGTGCCACGACATTGGGGACCGCCTCGGAAGAGACCCAGTACTTC	CATTLGTASEETQYF